A single sample gave rise to the 2 T cell receptor beta chains below, sequenced in a study of OX40 agonist ivuxolimab in advanced cancers. Measured with immunoSEQ multiplex PCR; TCRdb has only the in-frame clones, and not every one. The table shows about 45,000 clones, with 80% occurring only once. The source was CD4+ or CD8+ T cells sorted from blood, collected in a trial of the OX40 agonist ivuxolimab. The receptors were gathered from an adult with an advanced solid tumor such as melanoma, head and neck, liver or kidney cancer.

CDR3 sequence reads: CASSLGTYSDTQYF. The CDR3 nucleotides read TGTGCCAGCAGCTTAGGGACGTACTCGGATACGCAGTATTTT. The chain uses TRBV7-2 and TRBJ2-3; D is unresolved. Trimming removed 1 base from V and 6 bases from J, with 11 bases in between. CDR1 and CDR2 from the germline V gene are SGHTA and FQGNSA. The CDR3 covers 14 residues.

There are a few counts of this clone. This sequence joins TRBV28 and TRBJ2-2; D could derive from TRBD1 or TRBD2 (5 bases each). Germline CDR1 is MDHEN and CDR2 is SYDVKM. Between the trimmed V and J ends, which lost 3 bases and 2 bases, there was a span of 16 bases. This CDR3 has 17 amino acids. This CDR3 reads CASSFRGVTVNTGELFF. The CDR3 DNA sequence: TGTGCCAGCAGTTTCAGAGGGGTGACGGTCAACACCGGGGAGCTGTTTTTT.